One sample yielded the 17 T cell receptor beta chains listed below, sequenced in a study of blood T cell repertoires in COVID-19 (TCRdb year 2020). The library came from the immunoSEQ multiplex PCR assay. This is the immuneACCESS table as TCRdb keeps it, with only in-frame sequences that have V and J called. A part of the clones is gone; compared with another copy, unresolved V genes explain less than half, and the rest is unexplained. Present in this sample are fewer than 200,000 clones, 84% of which were seen just once. Less than 3.5% of the sample is taken by the ten largest. Sequencing used PBMCs or T cells enriched from blood (not recorded which). These receptors came from a woman in her twenties or thirties who had been exposed to COVID-19.

The V gene is TRBV7-8, the J gene TRBJ1-2, with D maybe TRBD1 (5 bases). CDR1 is SGHVS and CDR2 is FQNEAQ in the germline V gene. With 5 bases removed from V and 2 bases from J, the gap between germline ends came to 15 bases. The CDR3 totals 15 residues. The CDR3 spells CASSQGPGLNYGYTF. Written as DNA, the CDR3 is TGTGCCAGCAGCCAGGGTCCGGGGTTGAACTATGGCTACACCTTC.

This chain joins TRBV5-1 and TRBJ1-2; tentatively, D is TRBD1 (6 bases). The V gene's germline CDR1 is SGHRS and CDR2 YFSETQ. The CDR3 consists of 14 residues. Trimming shortened V by 1 base and J by 2 bases, and 9 bases separated the two germline ends. In nucleotides, the CDR3 is TGCGCCAGCAGCTTGACCGACAGGAACTATGGCTACACCTTC. This translates into CASSLTDRNYGYTF.

The genes are TRBV6-2 or TRBV6-3 and TRBJ1-5; 7 nucleotides line up with TRBD1. After removal of 0 bases from V and 4 bases from J, the junction contained 6 bases not matched to a gene. This CDR3 has 16 amino acids. The germline gives CDR1 MNHEY, CDR2 SVGEGT. In nucleotides, the CDR3 is TGTGCCAGCAGTTACTCCCAGGGGGTTCTGAATCAGCCCCAGCATTTT. Protein: CASSYSQGVLNQPQHF.

The V gene is TRBV10-3, the J gene TRBJ2-1; 7 nucleotides agree with TRBD1. Germline assignment: CDR1 ENHRY and CDR2 SYGVKD. This CDR3 has 15 residues. Trimming cost V 4 bases and J 0 bases; bases outside gene matches: 3. CDR3 in amino acids: CAISVGTDSYNEQFF. CDR3 DNA sequence: TGTGCCATCAGTGTCGGGACAGACTCCTACAATGAGCAGTTCTTC.

The chain recombines TRBV29-1 with TRBJ1-5; a weak D match, TRBD1 (6 bases). With 6 bases removed from V and 1 base from J, the gap between germline ends came to 16 bases. Germline-derived CDR1 and CDR2 are SQVTM and ANQGSEA. The CDR3 is 15 amino acids. The CDR3 DNA follows: TGCAGCGTCATCCTAGGGGGGGGCAGCAATCAGCCCCAGCATTTT. Amino acids: CSVILGGGSNQPQHF.

The J gene is TRBJ1-1, the V gene TRBV5-1, with 7 bases lining up with TRBD1. The CDR3 is 14 amino acids. V lost 5 bases to trimming and J lost 4 bases; unmatched junction nucleotides: 8. Germline-derived CDR1 and CDR2 are SGHRS and YFSETQ. In nucleotides, the CDR3 is TGCGCCAGCAGAAGCCAGGGGGATAGCACTGAAGCTTTCTTT. This gives the protein CASRSQGDSTEAFF. Combining the CDR3 with reference TRBV5-1 and TRBJ1-1 gives the whole variable domain KAGVTQTPRYLIKTRGQQVTLSCSPISGHRSVSWYQQTPGQGLQFLFEYFSETQRNKGNFPGRFSGRQFSNSRSEMNVSTLELGDSALYLCASRSQGDSTEAFFGQGTRLTVV.

The J gene is TRBJ1-6, the V gene TRBV5-1, with 7 bases lining up with TRBD1. J gave up 1 base and V 0 bases, and 7 bases lay outside the gene matches. Per the germline V gene, CDR1 is SGHRS and CDR2 is YFSETQ. This CDR3 has 18 residues. The CDR3 is CASSLAGQRESYNSPLHF. CDR3 coding DNA: TGCGCCAGCAGCTTGGCGGGACAGAGGGAGTCCTATAATTCACCCCTCCACTTT.

The gene calls are TRBV5-4 and TRBJ2-1; 11 bases match TRBD2. Germline V CDR1 and CDR2: SGHNT, YYREEE (reference sequence). The length of the CDR3 is 13 residues. Trimming at V came to 0 bases and at J to 12 bases, leaving 2 bases not matched to a gene. CDR3 nucleotides: TGTGCCAGCAGCTTGGCCGGGACTAGCGGGCAGTTCTTC. Protein sequence: CASSLAGTSGQFF.

The gene calls are TRBV2 and TRBJ2-1; a weak D match, TRBD1 (5 bases). This CDR3 is 14 amino acids long. The germline V and J ends were trimmed by 7 bases and 6 bases, with 16 bases remaining between them. In germline, CDR1 is SNHLY, CDR2 FYNNEI. CDR3 sequence reads: CASMGTGTVNEQFF. CDR3 in DNA: TGTGCCAGCATGGGTACAGGAACCGTCAATGAGCAGTTCTTC.

The chain carries TRBV19 and TRBJ1-5; no definite D call. The germline V gene has CDR1 LNHDA and CDR2 SQIVND (reference sequence). This CDR3 has 15 residues. The V and J ends lost 5 bases and 3 bases respectively, with 14 bases between them. CDR3 residues: CASSLTPVANQPQHF. CDR3 sequence (DNA): TGTGCCAGTAGTTTAACACCCGTGGCCAATCAGCCCCAGCATTTT.

The DNA of the CDR3 is TGTGCCAGCAGCTTAGTCGACAGATTGAACACTGAAGCTTTCTTT. Translation gives CASSLVDRLNTEAFF. The rearrangement joins TRBV13 to TRBJ1-1, with a weak D call TRBD1 (5 bases). This CDR3 contains 15 residues. The germline CDR1 and CDR2 sequences are PRHDT and FYEKMQ (reference sequence). The ends were cut back, 1 base at V and 0 bases at J, with 9 bases in the middle. The full variable domain, completed using reference TRBV13 and TRBJ1-1, is AAGVIQSPRHLIKEKRETATLKCYPIPRHDTVYWYQQGPGQDPQFLISFYEKMQSDKGSIPDRFSAQQFSDYHSELNMSSLELGDSALYFCASSLVDRLNTEAFFGQGTRLTVV.

The chain is built from TRBV19 and TRBJ1-4, with 9 bases that match TRBD1. V was clipped by 5 bases and J by 8 bases; unmatched bases: 9. The CDR3 is made up of 15 amino acids. Germline loops: CDR1 LNHDA, CDR2 SQIVND (reference sequence). Written as DNA, the CDR3 is TGTGCCAGTAGTTCCGCCGGGACAGGGAAAGAAAAACTGTTTTTT. Its protein product is CASSSAGTGKEKLFF.

Concerning this clone itself: The junction departs from germline at one end; a sequencing error may be responsible. J is TRBJ1-2 and V is TRBV30, with TRBD1 identical over 7 bases. Germline V CDR1 and CDR2: GTSNPN, SVGIG (reference sequence). The CDR3 is made up of 13 amino acids. Written as DNA, the CDR3 is TGTGCCTGGAGTCCCGGGACAGACTACGGCTACACCTTC. Translation gives CAWSPGTDYGYTF.

The chain joins TRBV2 to TRBJ2-1; D uncertain. Trimming took off 7 bases at V and 5 bases at J, with 18 bases between the two ends. Per germline, CDR1 SNHLY and CDR2 FYNNEI. The CDR3 has 15 residues. The CDR3 loop reads CASIGPLSNNNEQFF. The CDR3 bases are TGTGCCAGCATAGGCCCCCTTAGCAACAACAATGAGCAGTTCTTC.

The chain employs TRBV20-1 and TRBJ1-6, with TRBD1 identical over 7 bases. The trim removed 3 bases at V and 7 bases at J, leaving 6 bases unmatched. CDR3 length: 14 residues. Germline V gives CDR1 DFQATT, CDR2 SNEGSKA (reference sequence). The CDR3 reads CSASAEGGNSPLHF. CDR3 nucleotides: TGCAGTGCTAGTGCCGAAGGGGGCAATTCACCCCTCCACTTT.

The CDR3 sequence: CASSRKGQVYSGNTIYF. DNA for the CDR3: TGTGCCAGCAGCCGCAAAGGACAGGTCTACTCTGGAAACACCATATATTTT. V and J are TRBV7-9 and TRBJ1-3; 7 bases map to TRBD1. The CDR3 totals 17 residues. After removal of 5 bases from V and 0 bases from J, the junction contained 10 bases not matched to a gene. CDR1 and CDR2 (germline): SEHNR, FQNEAQ (reference sequence).

V gene TRBV5-6 combines with J gene TRBJ1-4; maybe TRBD1 (5 bases). V was trimmed by 0 bases and J by 0 bases, leaving 18 bases between them. The CDR3 has 19 amino acids. Germline loops: CDR1 SGHDT, CDR2 YYEEEE. CDR3 sequence (DNA): TGTGCCAGCAGCTTGGAGGGCCGGGGGATGGGTACAACTAATGAAAAACTGTTTTTT. The encoded protein is CASSLEGRGMGTTNEKLFF.